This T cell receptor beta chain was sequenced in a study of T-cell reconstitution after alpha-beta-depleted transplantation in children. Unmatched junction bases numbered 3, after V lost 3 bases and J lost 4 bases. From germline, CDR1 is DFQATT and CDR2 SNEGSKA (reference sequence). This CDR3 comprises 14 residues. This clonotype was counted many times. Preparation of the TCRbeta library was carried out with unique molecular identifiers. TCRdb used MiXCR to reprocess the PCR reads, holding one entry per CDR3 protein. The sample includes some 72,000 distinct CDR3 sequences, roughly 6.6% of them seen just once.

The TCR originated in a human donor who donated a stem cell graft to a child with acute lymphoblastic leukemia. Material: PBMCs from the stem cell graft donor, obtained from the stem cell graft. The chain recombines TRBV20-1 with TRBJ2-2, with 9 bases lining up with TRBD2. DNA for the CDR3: TGCAGTGCTAGTGCGGGAGGGCCCACCGGGGAGCTGTTTTTT. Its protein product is CSASAGGPTGELFF.